A few counts support the clone carrying this TCR beta chain. This specimen comes from a study of blood T cells in healthy people across ages. The second PCR ran roughly 6 to 11 cycles with a sample-barcoded 5' primer and J-beta primers. TCRdb fed the 5' RACE reads into MiXCR, producing one record per CDR3 protein. The sample lists about 670,000 distinct CDR3 sequences, about 50% occurring once. Peripheral blood, approximately 10 milliliters per donor, was collected. This receptor was obtained from a woman of 80 years or more in good health. The sequenced material came from blood.

DNA of the CDR3: TGCGCCAGCAGCCCCCTGACTAGCAGCTCCTACGAGCAGTACTTC. Translated, it gives CASSPLTSSSYEQYF. This chain uses TRBV5-1 with TRBJ2-7; 7 bases agree with TRBD2. J was trimmed by 0 bases and V by 4 bases; bases with no gene match: 7. The CDR3 runs to 15 residues. Germline V gene data show CDR1 as SGHRS and CDR2 as YFSETQ.